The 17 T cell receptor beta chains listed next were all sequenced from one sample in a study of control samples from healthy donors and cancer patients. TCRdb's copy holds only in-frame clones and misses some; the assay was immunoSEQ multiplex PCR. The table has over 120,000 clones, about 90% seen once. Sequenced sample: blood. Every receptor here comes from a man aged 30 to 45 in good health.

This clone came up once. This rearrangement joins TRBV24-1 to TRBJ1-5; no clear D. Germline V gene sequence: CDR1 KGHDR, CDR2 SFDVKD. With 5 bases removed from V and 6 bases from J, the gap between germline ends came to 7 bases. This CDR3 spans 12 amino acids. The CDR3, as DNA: TGTGCCACCAGTGTCTTTAGTCAGCCCCAGCATTTT. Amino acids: CATSVFSQPQHF.

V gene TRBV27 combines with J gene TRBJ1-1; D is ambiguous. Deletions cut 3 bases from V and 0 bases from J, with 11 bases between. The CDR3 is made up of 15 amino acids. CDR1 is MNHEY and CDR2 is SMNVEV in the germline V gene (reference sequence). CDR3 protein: CASSLAPDLNTEAFF. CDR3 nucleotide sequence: TGTGCCAGCAGTTTGGCCCCTGACTTGAACACTGAAGCTTTCTTT.

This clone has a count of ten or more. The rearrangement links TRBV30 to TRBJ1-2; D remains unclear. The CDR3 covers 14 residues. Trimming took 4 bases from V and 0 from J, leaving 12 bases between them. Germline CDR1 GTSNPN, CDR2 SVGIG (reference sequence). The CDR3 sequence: CAWIGQFPNYGYTF. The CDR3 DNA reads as TGTGCCTGGATAGGGCAATTCCCTAACTATGGCTACACCTTC. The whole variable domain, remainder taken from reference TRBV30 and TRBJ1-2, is SQTIHQWPATLVQPVGSPLSLECTVEGTSNPNLYWYRQAAGRGLQLLFYSVGIGQISSEVPQNLSASRPQDRQFILSSKKLLLSDSGFYLCAWIGQFPNYGYTFGSGTRLTVV.

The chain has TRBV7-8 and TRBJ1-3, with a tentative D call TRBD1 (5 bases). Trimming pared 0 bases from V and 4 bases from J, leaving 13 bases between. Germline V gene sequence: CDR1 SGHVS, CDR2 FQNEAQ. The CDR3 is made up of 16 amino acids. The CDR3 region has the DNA TGTGCCAGCAGCTTAGCGGCAGGGTCGAACGGAAACACCATATATTTT. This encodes CASSLAAGSNGNTIYF.

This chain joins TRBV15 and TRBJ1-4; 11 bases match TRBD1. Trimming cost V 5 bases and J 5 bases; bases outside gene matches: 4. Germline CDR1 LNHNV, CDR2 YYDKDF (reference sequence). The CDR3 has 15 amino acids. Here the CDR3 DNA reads TGTGCCACCAGCGACCGGGACAGGGGGAATGAAAAACTGTTTTTT. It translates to CATSDRDRGNEKLFF.

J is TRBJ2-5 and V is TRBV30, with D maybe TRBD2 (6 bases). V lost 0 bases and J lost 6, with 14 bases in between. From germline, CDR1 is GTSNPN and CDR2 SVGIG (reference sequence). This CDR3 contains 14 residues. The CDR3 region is CAWSVGASVKTQYF. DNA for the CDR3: TGTGCCTGGAGTGTAGGGGCTAGCGTGAAGACCCAGTACTTC.

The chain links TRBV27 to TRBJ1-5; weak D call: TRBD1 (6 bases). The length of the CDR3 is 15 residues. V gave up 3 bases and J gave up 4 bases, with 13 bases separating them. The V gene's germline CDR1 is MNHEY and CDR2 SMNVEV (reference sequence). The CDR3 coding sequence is TGTGCCAGCAGTTTGGCTGTGGGGGCTAATCAGCCCCAGCATTTT. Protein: CASSLAVGANQPQHF.

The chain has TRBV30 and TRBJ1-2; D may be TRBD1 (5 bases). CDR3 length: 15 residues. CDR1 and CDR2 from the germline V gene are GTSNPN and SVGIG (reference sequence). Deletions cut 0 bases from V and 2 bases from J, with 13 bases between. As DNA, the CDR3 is TGTGCCTGGAGTGTACCGGGGGGTGGAAACTATGGCTACACCTTC. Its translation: CAWSVPGGGNYGYTF.

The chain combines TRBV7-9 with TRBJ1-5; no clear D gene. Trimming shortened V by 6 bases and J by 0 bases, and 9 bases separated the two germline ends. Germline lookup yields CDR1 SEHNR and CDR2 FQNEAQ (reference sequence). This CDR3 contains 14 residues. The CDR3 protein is CASSGPYSNQPQHF. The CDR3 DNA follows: TGTGCCAGCAGTGGGCCATATAGCAATCAGCCCCAGCATTTT.

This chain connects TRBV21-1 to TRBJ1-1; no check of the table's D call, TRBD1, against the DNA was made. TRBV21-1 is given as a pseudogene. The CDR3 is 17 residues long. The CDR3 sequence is CASSKATTGGENTEAFF. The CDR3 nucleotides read TGTGCCAGCAGCAAAGCGACGACAGGGGGCGAGAACACTGAAGCTTTCTTT.

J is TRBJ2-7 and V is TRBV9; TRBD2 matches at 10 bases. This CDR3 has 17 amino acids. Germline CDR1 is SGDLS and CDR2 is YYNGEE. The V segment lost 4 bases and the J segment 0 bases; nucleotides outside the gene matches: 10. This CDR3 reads CASSRSVAGGPSYEQYF. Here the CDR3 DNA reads TGTGCCAGCAGCCGTAGCGTAGCGGGGGGCCCCTCCTACGAGCAGTACTTC.

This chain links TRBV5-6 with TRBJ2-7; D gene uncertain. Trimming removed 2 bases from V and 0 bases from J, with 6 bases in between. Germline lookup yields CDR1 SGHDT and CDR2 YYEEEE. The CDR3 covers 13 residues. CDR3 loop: CASSFSFSYEQYF. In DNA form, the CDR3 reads TGTGCCAGCAGCTTTAGTTTCTCCTACGAGCAGTACTTC.

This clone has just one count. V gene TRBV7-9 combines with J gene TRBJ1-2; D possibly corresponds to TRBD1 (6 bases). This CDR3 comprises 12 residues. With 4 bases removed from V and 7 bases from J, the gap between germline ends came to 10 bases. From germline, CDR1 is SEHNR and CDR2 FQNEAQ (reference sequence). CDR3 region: CASSSTGAGYTF. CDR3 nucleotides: TGTGCCAGCAGCTCGACAGGAGCTGGCTACACCTTC.

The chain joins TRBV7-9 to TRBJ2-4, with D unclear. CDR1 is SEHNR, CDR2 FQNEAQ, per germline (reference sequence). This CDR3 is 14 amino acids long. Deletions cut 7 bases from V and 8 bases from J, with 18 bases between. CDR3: CASTKLREQDIQYF. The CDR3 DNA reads TGTGCCAGCACCAAGCTTAGAGAACAAGACATTCAGTACTTC.

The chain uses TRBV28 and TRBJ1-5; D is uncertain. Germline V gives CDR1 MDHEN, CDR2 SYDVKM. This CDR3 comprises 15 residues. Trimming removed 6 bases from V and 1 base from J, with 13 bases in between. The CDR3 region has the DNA TGTGCCAGCAGCGACTTGGGTCTCAGCAATCAGCCCCAGCATTTT. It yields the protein CASSDLGLSNQPQHF.

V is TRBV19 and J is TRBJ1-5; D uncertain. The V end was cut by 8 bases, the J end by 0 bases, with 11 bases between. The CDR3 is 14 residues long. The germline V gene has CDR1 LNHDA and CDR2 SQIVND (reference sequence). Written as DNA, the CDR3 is TGTGCCAGTTCCCCAGGTTATAGCAATCAGCCCCAGCATTTT. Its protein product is CASSPGYSNQPQHF.

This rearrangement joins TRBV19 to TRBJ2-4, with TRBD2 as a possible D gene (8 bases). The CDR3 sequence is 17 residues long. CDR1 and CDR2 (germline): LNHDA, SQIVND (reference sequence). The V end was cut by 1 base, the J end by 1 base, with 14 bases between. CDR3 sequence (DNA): TGTGCCAGTAGTATAGGACAGGGCGGGAGGGCCAAAAACATTCAGTACTTC. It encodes CASSIGQGGRAKNIQYF.